The present entry profiles one T cell receptor beta chain with its context. Its matching antigen is unknown. CD45RO-negative, CCR7-selected cells formed the naive CD8 fraction, which excluded terminally differentiated effector memory CD45RA+ cells. The donors were adults (healthy and HIV-negative) with no recent acute infections or vaccinations. The data were obtained in a study of shared clonotypes between healthy human individuals. Data came from immunoSEQ multiplex PCR; TCRdb stores just in-frame clones and leaves some out. The repertoire holds more than 500,000 clones, with approximately 95% as singletons. Study-wide points: Across subsets, estimated richness was generally greater for naive than for memory populations.

The CDR3 runs 18 residues. Losses at the gene ends were 1 base for V and 0 bases for J; bases not matched to a gene: 5. The V gene's germline CDR1 is SGHDN and CDR2 FVKESK. Sequencing was done on a sample of naive CD8+ T cells sorted from blood. The chain employs TRBV14 and TRBJ2-1; 11 bases map to TRBD2. This TCR was recovered from a woman aged 25 to 39 in good health. CDR3 coding DNA: TGTGCCAGCAGCCAAGGACTAGCGGGGTGGGGCTCCTACAATGAGCAGTTCTTC. Amino acids: CASSQGLAGWGSYNEQFF.